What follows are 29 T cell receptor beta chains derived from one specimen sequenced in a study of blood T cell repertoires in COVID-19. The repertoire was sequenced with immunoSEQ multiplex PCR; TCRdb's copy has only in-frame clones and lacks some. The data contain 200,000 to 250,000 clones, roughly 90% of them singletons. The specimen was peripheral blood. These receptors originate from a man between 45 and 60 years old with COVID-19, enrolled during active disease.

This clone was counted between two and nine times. CDR3 loop: CASSYPNSPLHF. The CDR3 region has the DNA TGTGCCAGCAGTTACCCGAATTCACCCCTCCACTTT. The rearrangement uses TRBV6-5 and TRBJ1-6, with D hard to call. V was clipped by 2 bases and J by 7 bases, with 3 bases between them. Germline V gives CDR1 MNHEY, CDR2 SVGAGI. This CDR3 comprises 12 residues.

CDR3: CASSLGGLGFTHYEQYF. CDR3 bases: TGTGCCAGCAGCTTAGGCGGGTTGGGGTTTACCCACTACGAGCAGTACTTC. The rearrangement joins TRBV7-2 to TRBJ2-7; tentatively, D is TRBD2 (5 bases). The V end was cut by 1 base, the J end by 3 bases, with 19 bases between. The CDR3 runs 17 residues. Germline lookup yields CDR1 SGHTA and CDR2 FQGNSA. Drawing the rest from reference TRBV7-2 and TRBJ2-7, the complete variable domain is GAGVSQSPSNKVTEKGKDVELRCDPISGHTALYWYRQSLGQGLEFLIYFQGNSAPDKSGLPSDRFSAERTGGSVSTLTIQRTQQEDSAVYLCASSLGGLGFTHYEQYFGPGTRLTVT.

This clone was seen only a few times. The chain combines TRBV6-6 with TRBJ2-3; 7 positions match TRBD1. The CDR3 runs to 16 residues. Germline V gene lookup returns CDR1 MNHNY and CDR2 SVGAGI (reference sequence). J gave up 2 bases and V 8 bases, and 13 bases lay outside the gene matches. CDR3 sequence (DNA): TGTGCCAGCTGTTCACATAGGACAGGAGCCACAGATACGCAGTATTTT. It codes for CASCSHRTGATDTQYF.

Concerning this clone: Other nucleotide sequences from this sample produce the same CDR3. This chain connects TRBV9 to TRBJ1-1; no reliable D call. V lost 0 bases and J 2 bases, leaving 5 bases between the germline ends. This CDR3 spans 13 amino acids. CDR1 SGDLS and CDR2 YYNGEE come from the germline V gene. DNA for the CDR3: TGTGCCAGCAGCGTAGCAGTCAACACTGAAGCTTTCTTT. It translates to CASSVAVNTEAFF.

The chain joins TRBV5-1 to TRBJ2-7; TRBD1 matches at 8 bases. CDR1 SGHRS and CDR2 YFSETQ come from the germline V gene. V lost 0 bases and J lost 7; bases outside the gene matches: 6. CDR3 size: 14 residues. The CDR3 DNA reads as TGCGCCAGCAGCTTGGGCACAGGGGGTAGAGAGCAGTACTTC. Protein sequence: CASSLGTGGREQYF.

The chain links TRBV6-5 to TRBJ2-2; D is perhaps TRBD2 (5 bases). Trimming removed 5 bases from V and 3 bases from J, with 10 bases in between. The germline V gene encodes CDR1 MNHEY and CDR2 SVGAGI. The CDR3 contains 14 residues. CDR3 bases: TGTGCCAGCAGTCCGGGAAGCCACACCGGGGAGCTGTTTTTT. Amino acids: CASSPGSHTGELFF.

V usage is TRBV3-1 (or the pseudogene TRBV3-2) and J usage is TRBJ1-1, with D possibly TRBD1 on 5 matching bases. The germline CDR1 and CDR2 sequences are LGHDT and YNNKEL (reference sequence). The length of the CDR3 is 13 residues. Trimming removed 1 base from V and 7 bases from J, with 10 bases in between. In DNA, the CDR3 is TGTGCCAGCAGCCAAGGGGCGGGGGTTGAAGCTTTCTTT. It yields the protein CASSQGAGVEAFF.

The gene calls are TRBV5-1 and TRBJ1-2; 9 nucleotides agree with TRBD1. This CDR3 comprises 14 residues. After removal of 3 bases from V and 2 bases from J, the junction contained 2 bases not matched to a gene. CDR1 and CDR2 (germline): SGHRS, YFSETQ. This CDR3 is CASSSTGGNYGYTF. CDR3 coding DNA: TGCGCCAGCAGCTCTACAGGGGGCAACTATGGCTACACCTTC.

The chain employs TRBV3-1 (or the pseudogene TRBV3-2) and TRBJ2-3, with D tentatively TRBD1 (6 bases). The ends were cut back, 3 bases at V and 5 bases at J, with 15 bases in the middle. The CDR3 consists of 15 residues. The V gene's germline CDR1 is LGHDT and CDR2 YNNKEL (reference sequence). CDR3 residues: CASSHTGLSRDTQYF. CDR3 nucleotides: TGTGCCAGCAGCCATACAGGGTTATCAAGAGATACGCAGTATTTT.

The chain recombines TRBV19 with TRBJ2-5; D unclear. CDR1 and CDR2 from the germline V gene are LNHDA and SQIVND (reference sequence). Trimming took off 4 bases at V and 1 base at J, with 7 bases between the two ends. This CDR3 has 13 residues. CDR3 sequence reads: CASSSWAQETQYF. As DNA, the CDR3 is TGTGCCAGTAGTAGCTGGGCCCAAGAGACCCAGTACTTC.

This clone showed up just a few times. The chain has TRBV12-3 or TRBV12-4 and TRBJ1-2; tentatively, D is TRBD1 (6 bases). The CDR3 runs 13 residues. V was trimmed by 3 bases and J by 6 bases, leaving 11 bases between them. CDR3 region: CASSFGTRNGYTF. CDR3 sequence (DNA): TGTGCCAGCAGTTTTGGGACAAGGAATGGCTACACCTTC.

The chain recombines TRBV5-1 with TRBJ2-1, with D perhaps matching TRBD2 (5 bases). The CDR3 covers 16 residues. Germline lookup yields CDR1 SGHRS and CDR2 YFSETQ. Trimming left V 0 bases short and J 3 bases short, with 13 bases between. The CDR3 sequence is CASSLDGRADYNEQFF. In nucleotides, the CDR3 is TGCGCCAGCAGCTTGGATGGGCGGGCGGACTACAATGAGCAGTTCTTC.

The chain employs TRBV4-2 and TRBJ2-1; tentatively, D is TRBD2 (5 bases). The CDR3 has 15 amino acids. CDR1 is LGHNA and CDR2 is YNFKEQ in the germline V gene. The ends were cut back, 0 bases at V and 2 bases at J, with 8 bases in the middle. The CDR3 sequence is CASSQEEVTYNEQFF. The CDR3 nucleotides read TGTGCCAGCAGCCAAGAGGAGGTTACCTACAATGAGCAGTTCTTC.

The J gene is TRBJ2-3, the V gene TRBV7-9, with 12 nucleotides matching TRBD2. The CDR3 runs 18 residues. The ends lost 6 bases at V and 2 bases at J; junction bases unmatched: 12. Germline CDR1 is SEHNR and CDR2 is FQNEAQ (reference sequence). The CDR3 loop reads CASRRRPSGRGFTDTQYF. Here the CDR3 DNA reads TGTGCCAGCAGGCGGCGCCCTAGCGGGAGGGGTTTCACAGATACGCAGTATTTT.

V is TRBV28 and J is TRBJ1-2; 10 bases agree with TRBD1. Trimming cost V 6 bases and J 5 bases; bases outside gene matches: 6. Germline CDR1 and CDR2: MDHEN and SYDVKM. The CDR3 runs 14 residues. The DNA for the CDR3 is TGTGCCAGCAGCCCCGGACAGGGGGAATATGGCTACACCTTC. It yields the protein CASSPGQGEYGYTF.

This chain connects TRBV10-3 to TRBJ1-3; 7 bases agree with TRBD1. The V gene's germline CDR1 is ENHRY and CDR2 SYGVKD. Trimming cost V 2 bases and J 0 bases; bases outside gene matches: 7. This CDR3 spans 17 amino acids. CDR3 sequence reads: CAISETPDRSSGNTIYF. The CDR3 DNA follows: TGTGCCATCAGTGAGACGCCGGACAGGTCCTCTGGAAACACCATATATTTT.

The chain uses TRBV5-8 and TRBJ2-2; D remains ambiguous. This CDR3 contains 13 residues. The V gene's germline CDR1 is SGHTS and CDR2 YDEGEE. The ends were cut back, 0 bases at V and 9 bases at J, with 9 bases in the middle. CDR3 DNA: TGTGCCAGCAGCTTGGGCTGGAGCAGGGAGCTGTTTTTT. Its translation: CASSLGWSRELFF. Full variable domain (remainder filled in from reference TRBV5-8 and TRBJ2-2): EAGVTQSPTHLIKTRGQQATLRCSPISGHTSVYWYQQALGLGLQFLLWYDEGEERNRGNFPPRFSGRQFPNYSSELNVNALELEDSALYLCASSLGWSRELFFGEGSRLTVL.

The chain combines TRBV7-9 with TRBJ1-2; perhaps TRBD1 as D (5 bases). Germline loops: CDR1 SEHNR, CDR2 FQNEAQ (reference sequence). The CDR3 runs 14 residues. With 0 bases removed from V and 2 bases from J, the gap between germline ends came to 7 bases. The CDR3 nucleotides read TGTGCCAGCAGCTTAGCGCGGGACAACTATGGCTACACCTTC. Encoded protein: CASSLARDNYGYTF.

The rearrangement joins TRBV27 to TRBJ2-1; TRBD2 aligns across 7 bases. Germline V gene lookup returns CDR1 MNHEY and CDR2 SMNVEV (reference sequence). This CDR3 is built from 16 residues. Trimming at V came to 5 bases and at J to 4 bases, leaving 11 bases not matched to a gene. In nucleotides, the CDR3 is TGTGCCAGCAGTCAAGGGGCAGGGAGGGCTTACAATGAGCAGTTCTTC. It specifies CASSQGAGRAYNEQFF.

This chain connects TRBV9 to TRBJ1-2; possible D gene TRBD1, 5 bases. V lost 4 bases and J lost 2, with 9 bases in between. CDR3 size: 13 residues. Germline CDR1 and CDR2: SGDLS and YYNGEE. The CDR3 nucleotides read TGTGCCAGCAGCCCTGACAGAAACTATGGCTACACCTTC. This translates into CASSPDRNYGYTF.

The CDR3 loop reads CATSRGDTGLAGNTIYF. CDR3 DNA sequence: TGTGCCACCAGCAGAGGGGATACAGGGCTGGCTGGAAACACCATATATTTT. This chain connects TRBV15 to TRBJ1-3; TRBD1 might be the D (6 bases). Trimming removed 1 base at V and 2 bases at J, with 15 bases between. The CDR3 is made up of 17 amino acids. Germline-derived CDR1 and CDR2 are LNHNV and YYDKDF (reference sequence).

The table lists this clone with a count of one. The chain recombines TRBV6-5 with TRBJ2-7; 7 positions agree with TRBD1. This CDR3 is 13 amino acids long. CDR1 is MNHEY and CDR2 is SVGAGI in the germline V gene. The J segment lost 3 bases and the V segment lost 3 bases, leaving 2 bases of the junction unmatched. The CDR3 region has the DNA TGTGCCAGCAGTTATACAGGGGACTACGAGCAGTACTTC. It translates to CASSYTGDYEQYF.

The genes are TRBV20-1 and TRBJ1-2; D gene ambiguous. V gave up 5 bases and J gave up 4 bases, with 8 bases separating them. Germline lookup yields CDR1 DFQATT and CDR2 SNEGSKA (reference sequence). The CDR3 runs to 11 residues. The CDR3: CSAPGPYGYTF. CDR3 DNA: TGCAGTGCTCCCGGTCCCTATGGCTACACCTTC.

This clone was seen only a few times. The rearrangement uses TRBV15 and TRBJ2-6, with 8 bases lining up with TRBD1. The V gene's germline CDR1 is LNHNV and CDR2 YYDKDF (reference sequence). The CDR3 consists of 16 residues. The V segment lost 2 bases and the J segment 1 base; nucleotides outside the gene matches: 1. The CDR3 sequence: CATSRNRGSGANVLTF. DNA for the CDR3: TGTGCCACCAGCAGAAACAGGGGGTCTGGGGCCAACGTCCTGACTTTC.

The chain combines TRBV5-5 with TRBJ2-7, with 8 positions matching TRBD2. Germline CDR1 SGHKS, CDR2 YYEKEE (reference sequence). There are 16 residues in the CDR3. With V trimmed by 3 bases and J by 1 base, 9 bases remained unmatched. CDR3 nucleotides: TGTGCCAGCAGCTACGGGGGGGCTAGCAGTTCCTACGAGCAGTACTTC. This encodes CASSYGGASSSYEQYF.

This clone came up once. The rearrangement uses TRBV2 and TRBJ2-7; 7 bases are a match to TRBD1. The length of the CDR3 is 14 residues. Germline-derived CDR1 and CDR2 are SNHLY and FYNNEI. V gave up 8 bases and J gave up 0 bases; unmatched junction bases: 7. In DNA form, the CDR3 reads TGTGCCAGCCTTAACAGGGGACGCTCCTACGAGCAGTACTTC. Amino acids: CASLNRGRSYEQYF.

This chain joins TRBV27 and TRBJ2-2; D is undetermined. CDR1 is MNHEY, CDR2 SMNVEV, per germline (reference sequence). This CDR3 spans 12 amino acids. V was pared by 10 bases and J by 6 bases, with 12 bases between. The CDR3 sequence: CATRGPAGELFF. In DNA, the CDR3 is TGTGCCACCCGTGGCCCAGCCGGGGAGCTGTTTTTT.

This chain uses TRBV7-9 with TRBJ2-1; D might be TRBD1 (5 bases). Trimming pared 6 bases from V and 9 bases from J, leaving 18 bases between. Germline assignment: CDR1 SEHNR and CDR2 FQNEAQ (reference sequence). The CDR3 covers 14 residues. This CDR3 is CASRQGKPTSEQFF. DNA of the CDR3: TGTGCCAGCAGGCAGGGTAAACCTACGTCTGAGCAGTTCTTC. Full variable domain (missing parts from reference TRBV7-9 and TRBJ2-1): DTGVSQNPRHKITKRGQNVTFRCDPISEHNRLYWYRQTLGQGPEFLTYFQNEAQLEKSRLLSDRFSAERPKGSFSTLEIQRTEQGDSAMYLCASRQGKPTSEQFFGPGTRLTVL.

The CDR3 coding sequence is TGTGCCAGTAGTATCGGCCCCTTTGCAGGGGTCTACAATGAGCAGTTCTTC. This gives the protein CASSIGPFAGVYNEQFF. The chain is built from TRBV19 and TRBJ2-1, with D possibly matching TRBD1 (6 bases). The CDR3 totals 17 residues. Germline V CDR1 and CDR2: LNHDA, SQIVND (reference sequence). V was clipped by 3 bases and J by 3 bases, with 18 bases between them.